Following are 3 T cell receptor beta chains from one sample sequenced in a study of blood T cell repertoires in COVID-19. The repertoire was sequenced with immunoSEQ multiplex PCR; TCRdb's copy has only in-frame clones and lacks some. The sample consists of roughly 180,000 clones, around 83% of them appearing once. Sequenced: peripheral blood. The receptor set was obtained from a man aged 18 to 35 with acute or convalescent COVID-19.

V is TRBV5-1 and J is TRBJ2-5; 7 bases match TRBD2. The CDR3 consists of 16 residues. The V and J ends lost 2 bases and 5 bases, in that order; junction bases with no gene match: 12. Germline assignment: CDR1 SGHRS and CDR2 YFSETQ. CDR3 residues: CASSLNGGGVRETQYF. The CDR3 nucleotides read TGCGCCAGCAGCTTAAATGGCGGGGGAGTTAGGGAGACCCAGTACTTC.

The rearrangement joins TRBV9 to TRBJ1-6; no definite D call. The CDR3 is 14 residues long. Trimming stripped 0 bases from V and 3 bases from J, with 4 bases between. Looked up from germline, CDR1 is SGDLS and CDR2 is YYNGEE. The CDR3 sequence is CASSVALYNSPLHF. In DNA form, the CDR3 reads TGTGCCAGCAGCGTAGCACTCTATAATTCACCCCTCCACTTT. Variable domain in full (rest from reference TRBV9 and TRBJ1-6): DSGVTQTPKHLITATGQRVTLRCSPRSGDLSVYWYQQSLDQGLQFLIQYYNGEERAKGNILERFSAQQFPDLHSELNLSSLELGDSALYFCASSVALYNSPLHFGNGTRLTVT.

V is TRBV14 and J is TRBJ1-2; tentative D call: TRBD1 (6 bases). CDR1 and CDR2 (germline): SGHDN, FVKESK. Trimming pared 4 bases from V and 4 bases from J, leaving 10 bases between. This CDR3 region has 13 residues. CDR3 DNA: TGTGCCAGCAGCCCCGGACAGTCCTATGGCTACACCTTC. Protein: CASSPGQSYGYTF.